The source of this T cell receptor (beta chain) is a study of T cell changes during pregnancy in multiple sclerosis. The CDR3 covers 18 residues. The trim removed 5 bases at V and 3 bases at J, leaving 11 bases unmatched. From germline, CDR1 is SEHNR and CDR2 FQNEAQ (reference sequence). In its sample, this clone was seen once. Profiling relied on immunoSEQ multiplex PCR, and the TCRdb table lists in-frame clones only, not all of them. The sample shows approximately 60,000 clones, 92% of them seen only once. The sequencing used peripheral blood, collected in the first trimester of pregnancy. The TCR sequence derives from a female donor with multiple sclerosis, enrolled in a pregnancy study. The chain employs TRBV7-9 and TRBJ2-7; 15 bases map to TRBD2. The DNA for the CDR3 is TGTGCCAGCAGCAAGGAGACGGGACTAGCGGGAGGCGGCTACGAGCAGTACTTC. This gives the protein CASSKETGLAGGGYEQYF.